This is a list of T cell receptor beta chains from one sample in a study of cytomegalovirus exposure and HLA in healthy donors. Here immunoSEQ multiplex PCR was the method, and the copy in TCRdb shows in-frame clones only, minus some. The data contain some 150,000 clones, about 88% of them seen just once; the ten biggest clones take up roughly 2.4%. Sequenced input: PBMCs. The receptors derive from a woman aged 18-29 years in good health and CMV-seronegative. CDR3s include the opening cysteine and the closing phenylalanine or tryptophan. The D gene is left open where the match is weak. Clone size is stated in some rows and not others, as once, few, many or a class when expanded.

size: .; J: TRBJ2-5; V: TRBV6-1; D: .; CDR3: CASSDQGTIETQYF; DNA: TGTGCCAGCAGTGATCAGGGTACAATAGAGACCCAGTACTTC
size: .; J: TRBJ2-4; V: TRBV6-5; D: TRBD2; CDR3: CASSPSGGGNIQYF; DNA: TGTGCCAGCAGTCCGAGCGGCGGGGGGAACATTCAGTACTTC
size: .; J: TRBJ1-5; V: TRBV9; D: .; CDR3: CASSQGQGSNTQPQHF; DNA: TGTGCCAGCAGCCAAGGACAAGGGTCGAACACTCAGCCCCAGCATTTT
size: .; J: TRBJ1-2; V: TRBV29-1; D: TRBD1; CDR3: CSVGQGATYGYTF; DNA: TGCAGCGTCGGACAGGGGGCTACCTATGGCTACACCTTC
size: .; J: TRBJ1-2; V: TRBV5-1; D: TRBD1; CDR3: CASSHRGDYGYTF; DNA: TGCGCCAGCAGCCACAGGGGAGACTATGGCTACACCTTC
size: .; J: TRBJ2-1; V: TRBV30; D: TRBD2; CDR3: CAWRLAGGFEQFF; DNA: TGTGCCTGGAGGCTAGCGGGAGGTTTCGAGCAGTTCTTC
size: .; J: TRBJ1-5; V: TRBV30; D: .; CDR3: CAWSLVDRTNSNQPQHF; DNA: TGTGCCTGGAGCCTCGTAGACAGAACTAATAGCAATCAGCCCCAGCATTTT
size: once; J: TRBJ1-2; V: TRBV9; D: .; CDR3: CASSAPNRSGGYGYTF; DNA: TGTGCCAGCAGCGCGCCGAACAGGAGCGGGGGCTATGGCTACACCTTC
size: .; J: TRBJ2-5; V: TRBV4-2; D: TRBD2; CDR3: CASSQASGAGGRETQYF; DNA: TGTGCCAGCAGCCAGGCCTCTGGAGCGGGGGGGCGAGAGACCCAGTACTTC
size: .; J: TRBJ2-5; V: TRBV6-6; D: .; CDR3: CASSYGASVNQETQYF; DNA: TGTGCCAGCAGTTACGGCGCCAGCGTCAACCAAGAGACCCAGTACTTC
size: .; J: TRBJ2-7; V: TRBV7-9; D: .; CDR3: CASSLAFATVLSYEQYF; DNA: TGTGCCAGCAGCTTAGCTTTCGCGACAGTCCTCTCCTACGAGCAGTACTTC
size: .; J: TRBJ2-4; V: TRBV19; D: TRBD1; CDR3: CASTDRGLKNIQYF; DNA: TGTGCCAGTACCGACAGGGGGCTGAAAAACATTCAGTACTTC
size: .; J: TRBJ1-3; V: TRBV11-2; D: .; CDR3: CASSPDSSSGNTIYF; DNA: TGTGCCAGCAGCCCCGACAGCTCCTCTGGAAACACCATATATTTT
size: .; J: TRBJ2-7; V: TRBV28; D: TRBD2; CDR3: CASNLLAGGSYEQYF; DNA: TGTGCCAGCAACCTACTAGCGGGAGGAAGCTACGAGCAGTACTTC
size: once; J: TRBJ1-2; V: TRBV4-1; D: .; CDR3: CASSGGNYGYTF; DNA: TGCGCCAGCAGCGGGGGGAACTATGGCTACACCTTC
size: .; J: TRBJ2-1; V: TRBV9; D: TRBD2; CDR3: CASSGGGVGHNEQFF; DNA: TGTGCCAGCAGCGGTGGGGGGGTGGGTCACAATGAGCAGTTCTTC
size: .; J: TRBJ1-4; V: TRBV19; D: TRBD1; CDR3: CASGDRLREKLFF; DNA: TGTGCCAGTGGGGACAGATTGCGTGAAAAACTGTTTTTT
size: .; J: TRBJ1-4; V: TRBV21-1; D: .; CDR3: CASIEEEGGADEKLFF; DNA: TGTGCCAGCATCGAAGAGGAAGGGGGCGCCGATGAAAAACTGTTTTTT
size: once; J: TRBJ2-1; V: TRBV30; D: TRBD2; CDR3: CAWSVLGGTSFNEQFF; DNA: TGTGCCTGGAGTGTACTTGGGGGGACTAGTTTCAATGAGCAGTTCTTC
size: .; J: TRBJ2-1; V: TRBV7-8; D: .; CDR3: CASSLDTLGRGASSSYNEQFF; DNA: TGTGCCAGCAGCTTAGACACCCTAGGCAGGGGCGCATCAAGCTCCTACAATGAGCAGTTCTTC
size: .; J: TRBJ2-2; V: TRBV19; D: .; CDR3: CASNNLSRSWELFF; DNA: TGTGCCAGTAATAACTTAAGCCGGTCTTGGGAGCTGTTTTTT
size: once; J: TRBJ2-3; V: TRBV5-1; D: TRBD1; CDR3: CASSGQDRGQDTQYF; DNA: TGCGCCAGCAGCGGACAGGACAGGGGTCAAGATACGCAGTATTTT
size: few; J: TRBJ1-2; V: TRBV5-4; D: TRBD1; CDR3: CASRTTGQNYGYTF; DNA: TGTGCCAGCAGGACTACGGGACAGAACTATGGCTACACCTTC